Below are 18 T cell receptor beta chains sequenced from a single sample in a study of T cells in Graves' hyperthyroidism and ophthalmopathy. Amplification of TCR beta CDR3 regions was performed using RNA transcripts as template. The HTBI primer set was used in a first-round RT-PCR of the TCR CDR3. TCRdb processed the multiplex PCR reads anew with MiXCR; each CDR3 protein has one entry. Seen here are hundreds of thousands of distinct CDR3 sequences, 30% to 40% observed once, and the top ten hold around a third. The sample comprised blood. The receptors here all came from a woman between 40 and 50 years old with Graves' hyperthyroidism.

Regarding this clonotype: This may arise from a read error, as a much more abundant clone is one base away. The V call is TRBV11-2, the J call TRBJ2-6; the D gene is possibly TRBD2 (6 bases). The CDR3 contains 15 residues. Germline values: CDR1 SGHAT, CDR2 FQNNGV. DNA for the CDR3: TGCGCCAGCAGCCCGCGGGGCTCTGGGGCCAACATCCTGACTTTC. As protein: CASSPRGSGANILTF.

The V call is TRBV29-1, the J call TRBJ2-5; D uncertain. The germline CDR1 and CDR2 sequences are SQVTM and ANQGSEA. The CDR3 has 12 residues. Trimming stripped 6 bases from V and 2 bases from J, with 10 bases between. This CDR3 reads CSVGTDQETQYF. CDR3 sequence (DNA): TGCAGCGTAGGTACAGATCAAGAGACCCAGTACTTC.

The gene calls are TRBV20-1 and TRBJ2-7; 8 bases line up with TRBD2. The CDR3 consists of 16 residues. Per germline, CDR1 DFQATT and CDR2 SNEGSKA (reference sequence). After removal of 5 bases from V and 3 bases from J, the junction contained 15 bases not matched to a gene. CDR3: CSAPPGLGTSYYEQYF. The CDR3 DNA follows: TGCAGTGCTCCTCCGGGACTAGGGACCTCATACTACGAGCAGTACTTC.

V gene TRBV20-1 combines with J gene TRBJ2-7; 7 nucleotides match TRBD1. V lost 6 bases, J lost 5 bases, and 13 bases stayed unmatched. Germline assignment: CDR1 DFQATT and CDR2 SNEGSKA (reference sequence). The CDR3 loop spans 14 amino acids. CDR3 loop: CSASSLGDSDEQYF. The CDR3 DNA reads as TGCAGTGCCAGCAGCTTAGGGGACAGTGACGAGCAGTACTTC.

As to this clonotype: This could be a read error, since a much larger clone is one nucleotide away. The CDR3 sequence: CASSPRGWREQYF. For the CDR3, the DNA is TGTGCCAGCAGCCCTCGGGGGTGGCGCGAGCAGTACTTC. V and J are TRBV11-3 and TRBJ2-7; TRBD2 might be the D (6 bases). The V gene lost 5 bases and the J gene lost 6 bases, with 14 bases spanning the gap. CDR1 is SGHNT, CDR2 YENEEA, per germline. This CDR3 spans 13 amino acids.

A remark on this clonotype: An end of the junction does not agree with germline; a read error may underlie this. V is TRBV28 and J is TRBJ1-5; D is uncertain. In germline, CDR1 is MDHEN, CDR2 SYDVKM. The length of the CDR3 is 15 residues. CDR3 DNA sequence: TGTGTCAGCAGTTTACCGGTTAATAGCAATCAGCCCCAGCATTTT. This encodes CVSSLPVNSNQPQHF.

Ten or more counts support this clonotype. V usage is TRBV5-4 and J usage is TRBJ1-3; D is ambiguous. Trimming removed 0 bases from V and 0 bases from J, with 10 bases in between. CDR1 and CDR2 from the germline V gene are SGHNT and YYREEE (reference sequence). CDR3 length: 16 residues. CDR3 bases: TGTGCCAGCAGCTTGGACAGTCAGCTCTCTGGAAACACCATATATTTT. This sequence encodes CASSLDSQLSGNTIYF.

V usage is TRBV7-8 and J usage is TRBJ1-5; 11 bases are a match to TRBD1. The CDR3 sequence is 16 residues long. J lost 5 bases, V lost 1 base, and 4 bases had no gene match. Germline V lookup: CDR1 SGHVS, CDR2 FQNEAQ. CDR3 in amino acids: CASSLGGTGGHQPQHF. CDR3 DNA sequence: TGTGCCAGCAGCTTAGGTGGGACAGGGGGACATCAGCCCCAGCATTTT.

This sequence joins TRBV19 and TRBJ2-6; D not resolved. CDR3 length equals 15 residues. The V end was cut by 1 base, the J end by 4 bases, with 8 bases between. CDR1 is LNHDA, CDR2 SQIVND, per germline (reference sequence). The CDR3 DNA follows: TGTGCCAGTAGTATAGCCGGGTTCGGGGCCAACGTCCTGACTTTC. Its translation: CASSIAGFGANVLTF.

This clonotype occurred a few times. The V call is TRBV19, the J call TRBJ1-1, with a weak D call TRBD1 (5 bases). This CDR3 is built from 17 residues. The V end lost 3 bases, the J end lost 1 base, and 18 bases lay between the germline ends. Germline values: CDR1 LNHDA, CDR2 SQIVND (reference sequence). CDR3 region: CASSIHSRGGSNTEAFF. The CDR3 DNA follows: TGTGCCAGTAGTATTCACTCGCGCGGGGGATCGAACACTGAAGCTTTCTTT.

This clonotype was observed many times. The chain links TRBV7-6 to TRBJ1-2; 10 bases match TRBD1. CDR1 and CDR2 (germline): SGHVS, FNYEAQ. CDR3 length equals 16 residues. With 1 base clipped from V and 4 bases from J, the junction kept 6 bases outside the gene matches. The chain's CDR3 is CASSLGGGTGVYGYTF. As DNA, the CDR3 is TGTGCCAGCAGCTTAGGAGGTGGGACAGGGGTCTATGGCTACACCTTC. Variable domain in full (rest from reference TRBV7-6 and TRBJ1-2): GAGVSQSPRYKVTKRGQDVALRCDPISGHVSLYWYRQALGQGPEFLTYFNYEAQQDKSGLPNDRFSAERPEGSISTLTIQRTEQRDSAMYRCASSLGGGTGVYGYTFGSGTRLTVV.

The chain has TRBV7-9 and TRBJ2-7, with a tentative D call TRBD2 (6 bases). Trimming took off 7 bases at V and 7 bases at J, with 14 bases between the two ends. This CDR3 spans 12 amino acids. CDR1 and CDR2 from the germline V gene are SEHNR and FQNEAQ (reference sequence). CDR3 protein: CASTWGVDEQYF. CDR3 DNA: TGTGCCAGCACATGGGGGGTCGATGAGCAGTACTTC.

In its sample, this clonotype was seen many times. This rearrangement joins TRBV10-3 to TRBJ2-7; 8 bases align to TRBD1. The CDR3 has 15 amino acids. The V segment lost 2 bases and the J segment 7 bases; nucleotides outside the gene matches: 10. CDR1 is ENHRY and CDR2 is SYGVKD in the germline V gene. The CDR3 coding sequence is TGTGCCATCAGTGAGAAAGTGGACAGGGACGGGGAGCAGTACTTC. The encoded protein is CAISEKVDRDGEQYF.

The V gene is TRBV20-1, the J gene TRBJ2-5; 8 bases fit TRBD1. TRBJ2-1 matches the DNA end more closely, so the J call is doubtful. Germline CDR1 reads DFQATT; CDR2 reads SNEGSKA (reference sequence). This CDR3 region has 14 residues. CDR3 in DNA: TGCAGTGCTAGAGACACGGGGCAGGGGGCTGGGCAGTTCTTC. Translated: CSARDTGQGAGQFF.

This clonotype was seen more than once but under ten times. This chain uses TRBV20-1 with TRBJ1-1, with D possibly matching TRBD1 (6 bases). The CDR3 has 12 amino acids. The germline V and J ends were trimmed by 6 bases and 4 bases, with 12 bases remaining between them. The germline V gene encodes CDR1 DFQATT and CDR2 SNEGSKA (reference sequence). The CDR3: CSAPGGGTEAFF. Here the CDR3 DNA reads TGCAGTGCCCCGGGGGGCGGCACTGAAGCTTTCTTT.

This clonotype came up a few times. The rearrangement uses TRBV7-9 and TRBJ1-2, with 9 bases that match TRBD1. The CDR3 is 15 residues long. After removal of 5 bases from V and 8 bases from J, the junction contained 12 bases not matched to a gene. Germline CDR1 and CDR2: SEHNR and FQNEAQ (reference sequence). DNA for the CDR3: TGTGCCAGCAGCCGCACAGGGGGCCGGTTGAGCGGCTACACCTTC. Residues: CASSRTGGRLSGYTF. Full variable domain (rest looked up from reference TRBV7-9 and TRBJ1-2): DTGVSQNPRHKITKRGQNVTFRCDPISEHNRLYWYRQTLGQGPEFLTYFQNEAQLEKSRLLSDRFSAERPKGSFSTLEIQRTEQGDSAMYLCASSRTGGRLSGYTFGSGTRLTVV.

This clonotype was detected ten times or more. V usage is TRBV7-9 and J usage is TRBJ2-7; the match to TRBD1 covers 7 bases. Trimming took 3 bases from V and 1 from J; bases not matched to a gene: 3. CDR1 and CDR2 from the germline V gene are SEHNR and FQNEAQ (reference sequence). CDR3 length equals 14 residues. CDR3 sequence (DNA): TGTGCCAGCAGCTTCGACAGGGTGTCCTACGAGCAGTACTTC. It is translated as CASSFDRVSYEQYF.

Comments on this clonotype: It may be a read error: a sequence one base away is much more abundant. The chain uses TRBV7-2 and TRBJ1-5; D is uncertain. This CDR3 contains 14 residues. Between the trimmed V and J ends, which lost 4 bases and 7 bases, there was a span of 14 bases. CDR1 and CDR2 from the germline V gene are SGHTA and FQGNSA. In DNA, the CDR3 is TGTGCCAGCAGCTCCGACGGTCTGGGGCAGCCCCAGCATTTT. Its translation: CASSSDGLGQPQHF.